The 19 T cell receptor beta chains below come from one sample, sequenced in a study of blood T cell repertoires in COVID-19. Generated by immunoSEQ multiplex PCR, the TCRdb table keeps only in-frame clones and is missing some. The table has some 490,000 clones, 80% to 90% seen once; the top ten hold 3.2%. Source material: peripheral blood. These TCRs come from a human donor in a cohort sampled during active COVID-19.

Worth noting for this clone: This same CDR3 is encoded by further DNA sequences in the sample. The rearrangement joins TRBV18 to TRBJ2-7; a possible D gene is TRBD1 (7 bases). The CDR3 covers 14 residues. Trimming took off 6 bases at V and 1 base at J, with 13 bases between the two ends. Germline V gene lookup returns CDR1 KGHSH and CDR2 LQKENI. The CDR3 DNA follows: TGTGCCAGCTCTCGGGCAGGGGGGTCCTACGAGCAGTACTTC. This codes for CASSRAGGSYEQYF.

This chain connects TRBV5-1 to TRBJ2-7; a weak D match, TRBD1 (5 bases). The V gene lost 3 bases and the J gene lost 0 bases, with 16 bases spanning the gap. Germline V lookup: CDR1 SGHRS, CDR2 YFSETQ. The CDR3 sequence is 16 residues long. For the CDR3, the DNA is TGCGCCAGCAGCTCGAGACCTCAGGGTTCCTCCTACGAGCAGTACTTC. Translation: CASSSRPQGSSYEQYF.

The chain has TRBV5-4 and TRBJ1-1; TRBD1 is a possible D gene (6 bases). Germline V lookup: CDR1 SGHNT, CDR2 YYREEE (reference sequence). V was pared by 4 bases and J by 8 bases, with 18 bases between. The CDR3 spans 14 residues. This CDR3 is CASSPGGAGTEAFF. The CDR3 DNA reads TGTGCCAGCAGCCCGGGGGGCGCGGGTACCGAAGCTTTCTTT.

The rearrangement links TRBV7-3 to TRBJ1-2, with unresolved D. Germline loops: CDR1 SGHTA, CDR2 FQGTGA. The V and J ends lost 0 bases and 8 bases respectively, with 13 bases between them. There are 14 residues in the CDR3. CDR3 amino acids: CASSLTGPFMGYTF. CDR3 DNA: TGTGCCAGCAGCTTAACGGGCCCCTTCATGGGCTACACCTTC.

In this sample, this clone turned up many times. CDR3 sequence reads: CASSVPDSPQHF. As DNA, the CDR3 is TGTGCCAGCAGCGTCCCGGATAGCCCCCAGCATTTT. This chain links TRBV3-1 (or the pseudogene TRBV3-2) with TRBJ1-5; no firm D call. Germline-derived CDR1 and CDR2 are LGHDT and YNNKEL (reference sequence). CDR3 length: 12 amino acids. V lost 5 bases and J lost 10, with 12 bases in between.

The chain combines TRBV10-2 with TRBJ2-1; 10 bases are a match to TRBD1. Germline CDR1 is WSHSY and CDR2 is SAAADI. The CDR3 consists of 15 residues. V lost 3 bases and J lost 7; bases outside the gene matches: 6. In DNA form, the CDR3 reads TGCGCCAGCAGTGATACGACAGGGGGCATGAATGAGCAGTTCTTC. This translates into CASSDTTGGMNEQFF.

The chain recombines TRBV15 with TRBJ2-6; D is unclear. This CDR3 is built from 15 residues. Trimming cost V 0 bases and J 4 bases, with 7 bases left between them. Germline V CDR1 and CDR2: LNHNV, YYDKDF (reference sequence). CDR3 sequence: CATSREGDGANVLTF. The DNA of the CDR3 is TGTGCCACCAGCAGAGAAGGAGACGGGGCCAACGTCCTGACTTTC.

CDR3 bases: TGTGCCAGCAGTCGGACAGGGGGCAACGAGCAGTACTTC. Amino acids: CASSRTGGNEQYF. J is TRBJ2-7 and V is TRBV6-5, with 11 bases lining up with TRBD1. Per germline, CDR1 MNHEY and CDR2 SVGAGI. The J segment lost 5 bases and the V segment lost 5 bases, leaving 2 bases of the junction unmatched. The CDR3 spans 13 residues.

This rearrangement joins TRBV5-1 to TRBJ2-7; 8 nucleotides agree with TRBD2. Germline-derived CDR1 and CDR2 are SGHRS and YFSETQ. The CDR3 has 16 amino acids. V lost 3 bases and J lost 0; bases outside the gene matches: 8. CDR3 protein: CASSYGGEGPSYEQYF. CDR3 coding DNA: TGCGCCAGCAGCTACGGGGGGGAGGGACCCTCCTACGAGCAGTACTTC.

This clone was counted a single time. V is TRBV27 and J is TRBJ1-2, with a possible D match to TRBD1 (5 bases). The CDR3 is 15 residues long. Trimming cost V 5 bases and J 7 bases, with 20 bases left between them. Per germline, CDR1 MNHEY and CDR2 SMNVEV (reference sequence). This CDR3 reads CASSPRDSGRGGYTF. The CDR3 region has the DNA TGTGCCAGCAGTCCCCGGGACTCTGGGCGAGGTGGCTACACCTTC.

The chain combines TRBV24-1 with TRBJ2-4, with D maybe TRBD2 (6 bases). This CDR3 is built from 15 residues. Looked up from germline, CDR1 is KGHDR and CDR2 is SFDVKD. The V gene lost 5 bases and the J gene lost 1 base, with 11 bases spanning the gap. The CDR3 DNA reads as TGTGCCACCAGTGCTCCGGGAGTGGCCAAAAACATTCAGTACTTC. This codes for CATSAPGVAKNIQYF.

The V call is TRBV11-1, the J call TRBJ2-7; 11 positions match TRBD2. V was pared by 4 bases and J by 3 bases, with 5 bases of the junction left unmatched. Germline V gene sequence: CDR1 SGHAT, CDR2 FQDESV (reference sequence). This CDR3 is built from 15 residues. The CDR3 spells CASSSLAGAGYEQYF. The CDR3 region has the DNA TGTGCCAGCAGCTCACTAGCGGGAGCTGGCTACGAGCAGTACTTC. The whole variable domain, filled in from reference TRBV11-1 and TRBJ2-7, reads EAEVAQSPRYKITEKSQAVAFWCDPISGHATLYWYRQILGQGPELLVQFQDESVVDDSQLPKDRFSAERLKGVDSTLKIQPAELGDSAMYLCASSSLAGAGYEQYFGPGTRLTVT.

V and J are TRBV6-5 and TRBJ2-7; possible D gene TRBD2, 5 bases. This CDR3 is built from 14 residues. Germline V CDR1 and CDR2: MNHEY, SVGAGI. V lost 2 bases, J lost 3 bases, and 11 bases lay in between. This CDR3 reads CASSYNSENYEQYF. As DNA, the CDR3 is TGTGCCAGCAGTTACAATAGCGAAAACTACGAGCAGTACTTC.

The rearrangement links TRBV19 to TRBJ2-1, with 10 bases fitting TRBD2. With 9 bases clipped from V and 4 bases from J, the junction kept 18 bases outside the gene matches. This CDR3 is built from 18 residues. Germline CDR1 is LNHDA and CDR2 is SQIVND (reference sequence). As DNA, the CDR3 is TGTGCCAGCAAACGTGGAAGCGGGAGGGCTCCACCTTACAATGAGCAGTTCTTC. This codes for CASKRGSGRAPPYNEQFF.

The V gene is TRBV3-1 (or the pseudogene TRBV3-2), the J gene TRBJ2-7, with 8 bases that match TRBD2. CDR1 is LGHDT, CDR2 YNNKEL, per germline (reference sequence). CDR3 length: 18 residues. V was pared by 3 bases and J by 2 bases, with 15 bases of the junction left unmatched. DNA of the CDR3: TGTGCCAGCAGCCATCTGTATAGCGGGGTTGCGGGAACCTACGAGCAGTACTTC. Amino acids: CASSHLYSGVAGTYEQYF.

The rearrangement joins TRBV5-8 to TRBJ1-4, with 11 bases lining up with TRBD1. The V gene's germline CDR1 is SGHTS and CDR2 YDEGEE. The CDR3 length is 17 residues. J gave up 7 bases and V 3 bases, and 11 bases lay outside the gene matches. The DNA for the CDR3 is TGTGCCAGCAGCTCGTGGACAGGGGGCGGAGGTAGTGAAAAACTGTTTTTT. Protein sequence: CASSSWTGGGGSEKLFF.

The V call is TRBV19, the J call TRBJ1-2, with TRBD1 matching 8 bases. The CDR3 covers 12 residues. J gave up 7 bases and V 5 bases, and 3 bases lay outside the gene matches. CDR1 is LNHDA, CDR2 SQIVND, per germline (reference sequence). The chain's CDR3 is CASSFGQGGYTF. The CDR3 DNA reads as TGTGCCAGTAGTTTCGGACAGGGTGGCTACACCTTC.

The chain couples TRBV15 to TRBJ2-2; TRBD2 matches at 14 bases. This CDR3 has 18 amino acids. Germline V CDR1 and CDR2: LNHNV, YYDKDF (reference sequence). The J segment lost 4 bases and the V segment lost 5 bases, leaving 9 bases of the junction unmatched. The CDR3 here is CATSAPGTSGRVTGELFF. Here the CDR3 DNA reads TGTGCCACCAGCGCCCCCGGGACTAGCGGGAGAGTCACCGGGGAGCTGTTTTTT.

This clone was seen just once. The chain joins TRBV19 to TRBJ1-1, with D maybe TRBD1 (6 bases). Trimming left V 8 bases short and J 6 bases short, with 16 bases between. The germline V gene encodes CDR1 LNHDA and CDR2 SQIVND (reference sequence). This CDR3 region has 13 residues. The CDR3, as DNA: TGTGCCAGTTACAGGGTAGGTGAGGCTGAAGCTTTCTTT. Protein product: CASYRVGEAEAFF.